This T cell receptor beta chain was obtained from a study of CD8+CD57+ T cells in acquired aplastic anemia. The study, taken as a whole, reports: Patient and control CD8+ Simpson's diversity was not significantly different. Fewer than 35 sequences, all CD8+ CDR3, were shared between patients and controls.

This clonotype is a singleton in its sample. Its antigen is still unknown. The V gene end was trimmed by 2 bases and the J gene end by 0 bases; junction bases not matched to a gene: 15. This CDR3 is 20 amino acids long. Per germline, CDR1 SEHNR and CDR2 FQNEAQ (reference sequence). Profiles of TCR beta VDJ and CDR3 were generated from a genomic DNA template. TCRdb reprocessed the reads with MiXCR, giving one entry per CDR3 protein. The sample has under 250,000 distinct CDR3 sequences, around 45% seen once. Sequencing was done on patients that had shown CD8+CD57+ cell expansion by flow cytometry. Blood sampling was performed on the patients, and none of them had received therapy by then.

This chain connects TRBV7-9 to TRBJ2-3, with TRBD2 matching over 9 bases. The sequencing input was sorted CD4+, CD8+, or CD8+CD57+ T cells (not recorded which) from PBMCs. This TCR derives from a human donor with aplastic anemia. The CDR3 nucleotides read TGTGCCAGCAGCTTATTGGGTCCCTTGGCGGGAGGGCCAAGCACAGATACGCAGTATTTT. Protein sequence: CASSLLGPLAGGPSTDTQYF.